This T cell receptor beta chain was sequenced for a study of monozygotic twins with inflammatory bowel disease. Study findings and constraints: The results supported no single strong signal or clonotype associated with IBD.

Germline-derived CDR1 and CDR2 are SEHNR and FQNEAQ (reference sequence). CDR3 length: 14 amino acids. Each sample had eight separate cDNA synthesis reactions. TCRdb reprocessed the 5' RACE reads, keeping one entry per CDR3 protein, no DNA. The sample has around 230,000 distinct CDR3 sequences, and its top ten clones hold 1.5% to 2%. Donors each contributed one blood sample measuring 2.5 ml. On this clonotype itself: The antigen is not known.

The sequenced sample was blood. The clonotype was recovered from a human donor with ulcerative colitis or Crohn's disease, or a healthy co-twin of an affected twin (not recorded which). This chain connects TRBV7-9 to TRBJ1-1; TCRdb names TRBD1, which stays unverified in the absence of DNA. CDR3: CASSLQGQYTEAFF.